Ten or more counts support the clone carrying this TCR beta chain. These data are taken from a study of T-cell reconstitution after alpha-beta-depleted transplantation in children. CDR1 and CDR2 from the germline V gene are SGHTA and FQGNSA. CDR3 size: 14 residues. With V trimmed by 3 bases and J by 5 bases, 5 bases remained unmatched. TCRbeta library construction was performed incorporating unique molecular identifiers. TCRdb used MiXCR to reprocess the PCR reads, holding one entry per CDR3 protein. The table lists about 600,000 distinct CDR3 sequences, roughly 10% of them singletons. The sequences come from PBMCs from the stem cell graft donor, collected from the stem cell graft. V and J are TRBV7-2 and TRBJ2-5; 8 bases are a match to TRBD1. The TCR sequence derives from a human donor who donated a stem cell graft to a child with acute myeloid leukemia. The CDR3 DNA reads as TGTGCCAGCAGCTTGGACAGGGTCTTGGAGACCCAGTACTTC. It translates to CASSLDRVLETQYF.